The 16 T cell receptor beta chains listed next were all sequenced from one sample in a study of monozygotic twins with inflammatory bowel disease. TCRdb re-called the 5' RACE reads, yielding one record per CDR3 amino acid sequence without DNA. The sample table sets out under 150,000 distinct CDR3 sequences. Sequencing was performed on blood. The receptors originated from a human donor with ulcerative colitis or Crohn's disease, or a healthy co-twin of an affected twin (not recorded which).

The CDR3 is CASSPTKQGDGYTF. The chain uses TRBV6-1 and TRBJ1-2; TCRdb indicates TRBD1, and absent DNA this call remains unverified. Germline V gene data show CDR1 as MNHNS and CDR2 as SASEGT. The CDR3 is 14 residues long.

The CDR3 reads CASSLWTGDNEQFF. The rearrangement joins TRBV27 to TRBJ2-1; TCRdb lists TRBD1, though no DNA is available to test this call. From germline, CDR1 is MNHEY and CDR2 SMNVEV (reference sequence). This CDR3 has 14 amino acids.

This rearrangement joins TRBV4-1 to TRBJ2-3; TCRdb proposes TRBD2, but this gene call is untestable without DNA. CDR3 length equals 15 residues. Germline CDR1 is MGHRA and CDR2 is YSYEKL. This CDR3 reads CASSLMGGKGDTQYF.

The rearrangement joins TRBV18 to TRBJ1-5; TCRdb returns TRBD1, unconfirmable since there is no DNA. Per germline, CDR1 KGHSH and CDR2 LQKENI. The CDR3 runs to 13 residues. The chain's CDR3 is CASRGGAMEPQHF.

The chain joins TRBV10-3 to TRBJ2-1. The CDR3 length is 15 residues. The germline gives CDR1 ENHRY, CDR2 SYGVKD. The CDR3: CAISVVDTSYNEQFF.

V usage is TRBV5-1 and J usage is TRBJ2-7; TCRdb lists TRBD2, though no DNA is available to test this call. Germline loops: CDR1 SGHRS, CDR2 YFSETQ. CDR3 length: 14 amino acids. CDR3 residues: CASGPAASSYEQYF.

The chain carries TRBV20-1 and TRBJ2-1; TCRdb returns TRBD2, unconfirmable since there is no DNA. CDR1 and CDR2 (germline): DFQATT, SNEGSKA (reference sequence). CDR3 size: 14 residues. CDR3 in amino acids: CSAQSSGGAGEQFF.

J is TRBJ1-1 and V is TRBV18. CDR1 KGHSH and CDR2 LQKENI come from the germline V gene. The CDR3 runs 15 residues. CDR3: CASSKKAYPNTEAFF.

The genes are TRBV29-1 and TRBJ2-1; the TCRdb D gene call, TRBD1, has no DNA to confirm it. This CDR3 spans 16 amino acids. The germline V gene has CDR1 SQVTM and CDR2 ANQGSEA. This CDR3 reads CSVKPLDRGASDEQFF.

The chain recombines TRBV5-1 with TRBJ1-1. The V gene's germline CDR1 is SGHRS and CDR2 YFSETQ. The CDR3 loop spans 13 amino acids. This chain's CDR3 is CASSPAAPQRVFF.

The chain couples TRBV3-1 to TRBJ2-1; the D gene TCRdb calls, TRBD2, cannot be checked with no DNA. The germline V gene has CDR1 LGHDT and CDR2 YNNKEL (reference sequence). The CDR3 spans 18 residues. CDR3 sequence reads: CASSQGFSGGAMNDEQFF.

This chain joins TRBV5-5 and TRBJ2-5; TCRdb indicates TRBD1, and absent DNA this call remains unverified. The CDR3 is made up of 14 amino acids. The V gene's germline CDR1 is SGHKS and CDR2 YYEKEE (reference sequence). CDR3 amino acids: CASSLANRGETQYF.

The chain recombines TRBV27 with TRBJ1-5; TCRdb returns TRBD1, unconfirmable since there is no DNA. The CDR3 length is 15 residues. Germline V gives CDR1 MNHEY, CDR2 SMNVEV (reference sequence). The CDR3 here is CASSIRQGSNEPQHF.

This sequence joins TRBV12-3 or TRBV12-4 and TRBJ1-6; TCRdb's D call of TRBD1 is untestable without DNA. There are 15 residues in the CDR3. CDR3 sequence reads: CASLRAGTGFSVLHF.

The chain has TRBV4-3 and TRBJ2-1; TCRdb calls TRBD2, which cannot be checked without DNA. The CDR3 is 15 residues long. The germline V gene has CDR1 LGHNA and CDR2 YSLEER. The CDR3 sequence is CASSQVTGGLNEQFF.

The J gene is TRBJ1-1, the V gene TRBV6-6. The CDR3 has 14 residues. The germline CDR1 and CDR2 sequences are MNHNY and SVGAGI (reference sequence). CDR3 amino acids: CASSYGLIVGGAFF.